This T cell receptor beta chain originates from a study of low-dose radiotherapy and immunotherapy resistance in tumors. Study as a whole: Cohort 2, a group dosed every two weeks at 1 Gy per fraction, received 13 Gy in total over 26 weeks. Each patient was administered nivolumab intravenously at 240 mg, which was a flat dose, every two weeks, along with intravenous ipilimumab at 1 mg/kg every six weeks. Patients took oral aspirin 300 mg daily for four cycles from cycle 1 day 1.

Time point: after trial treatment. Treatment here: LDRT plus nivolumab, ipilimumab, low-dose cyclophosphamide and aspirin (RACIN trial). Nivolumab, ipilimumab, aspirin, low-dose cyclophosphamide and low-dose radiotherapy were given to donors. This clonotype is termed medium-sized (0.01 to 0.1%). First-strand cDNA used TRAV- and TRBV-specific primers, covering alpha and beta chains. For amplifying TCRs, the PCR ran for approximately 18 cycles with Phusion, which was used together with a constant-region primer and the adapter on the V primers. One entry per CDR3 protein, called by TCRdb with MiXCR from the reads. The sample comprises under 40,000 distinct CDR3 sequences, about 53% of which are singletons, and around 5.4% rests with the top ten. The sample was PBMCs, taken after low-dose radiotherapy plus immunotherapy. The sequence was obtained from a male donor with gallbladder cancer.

The CDR3 bases are TGTGCCAGCAGCGCCGGGACAGGGGGAAAGACCCAGTACTTC. It encodes CASSAGTGGKTQYF. This chain links TRBV5-6 with TRBJ2-5; 11 bases are a match to TRBD1. Losses at the gene ends were 4 bases for V and 6 bases for J; bases not matched to a gene: 5. Looked up from germline, CDR1 is SGHDT and CDR2 is YYEEEE. The CDR3 contains 14 residues.